The rows below give T cell receptor beta chains drawn from one sample of a study of T-cell reconstitution after alpha-beta-depleted transplantation in children. TCRdb reanalysed the PCR reads using MiXCR and keeps one entry per CDR3 protein. The sample consists of a few thousand distinct CDR3 sequences, about 25% of them appearing once. The starting material was PBMCs, mostly from graft donor cells, obtained 60 days after TCRalphabeta/CD19-depleted stem cell transplant. Receptor source: a male patient under 10 years old who had a stem cell transplant for acute lymphoblastic leukemia, so the T cells may come from the graft donor. CDR3s include the opening cysteine and the closing phenylalanine or tryptophan. D genes are given only for firm matches. For some rows the clone size is stated as once, few or many, or as a class when expanded; others skip it.

size: many; V: TRBV2; J: TRBJ1-6; D: TRBD1; CDR3: CASSHDRGMDSPLHF
size: medium-sized; V: TRBV5-1; J: TRBJ2-1; D: TRBD2; CDR3: CASSFGLAGVLYNEQFF
size: few; V: TRBV28; J: TRBJ1-1; D: .; CDR3: CASSWRDGTEAFF
size: .; V: TRBV6-5; J: TRBJ2-7; D: .; CDR3: CASSYYGADYEQYF
size: many; V: TRBV10-3; J: TRBJ1-1; D: .; CDR3: CAISFRGTEAFF
size: many; V: TRBV6-1; J: TRBJ2-4; D: TRBD1; CDR3: CASSEWTGGVAKNIQYF
size: many; V: TRBV7-9; J: TRBJ2-5; D: .; CDR3: CASSLELGRETQYF
size: large; V: TRBV12-3/TRBV12-4; J: TRBJ2-1; D: TRBD2; CDR3: CASRSYGRDDEQFF
size: many; V: TRBV12-3/TRBV12-4; J: TRBJ2-2; D: .; CDR3: CASTAEGGELFF
size: .; V: TRBV2; J: TRBJ2-3; D: .; CDR3: CASSAATSRDTQYF
size: medium-sized; V: TRBV7-9; J: TRBJ1-2; D: .; CDR3: CASTFSWGSGYGYTF
size: once; V: TRBV5-5; J: TRBJ1-2; D: .; CDR3: CASSTERLDSEGYGYTF
size: many; V: TRBV28; J: TRBJ1-2; D: TRBD1; CDR3: CASRNPTGTGDGYTF
size: many; V: TRBV24-1; J: TRBJ2-1; D: .; CDR3: CATSDLDSLHREQFF
size: many; V: TRBV27; J: TRBJ2-2; D: TRBD2; CDR3: CASSPQPGLAGGPTGELFF
size: many; V: TRBV7-9; J: TRBJ2-7; D: .; CDR3: CASSSTLLLSYEQYF
size: many; V: TRBV7-9; J: TRBJ2-1; D: TRBD2; CDR3: CASSPRASGARGSYNEQFF
size: many; V: TRBV5-1; J: TRBJ2-7; D: .; CDR3: CASSLVLGASSYEQYF
size: medium-sized; V: TRBV7-9; J: TRBJ1-2; D: TRBD1; CDR3: CASARLNTGTGLGKNYGYTF
size: .; V: TRBV4-3; J: TRBJ1-1; D: .; CDR3: CASSQGSTDTEAFF
size: many; V: TRBV28; J: TRBJ1-2; D: .; CDR3: CASSGGYGYTF
size: .; V: TRBV5-1; J: TRBJ2-1; D: .; CDR3: CASSFDYNEQFF
size: medium-sized; V: TRBV28; J: TRBJ2-7; D: .; CDR3: CASSSPSVDEQYF
size: .; V: TRBV6-1; J: TRBJ2-4; D: TRBD2; CDR3: CASGRGSGSPQYF
size: medium-sized; V: TRBV12-3/TRBV12-4; J: TRBJ2-4; D: .; CDR3: CASSLDRKNIQYF
size: many; V: TRBV7-9; J: TRBJ2-5; D: TRBD2; CDR3: CASSLSGLAGETQYF
size: many; V: TRBV3-1; J: TRBJ2-5; D: .; CDR3: CASSQRAQETQYF
size: many; V: TRBV5-1; J: TRBJ2-5; D: .; CDR3: CASSSGRYQETQYF
size: many; V: TRBV29-1; J: TRBJ2-1; D: TRBD2; CDR3: CSGGLAGGGASYNEQFF
size: many; V: TRBV13; J: TRBJ1-5; D: .; CDR3: CASSFTDGRGGNQPQHF
size: many; V: TRBV7-9; J: TRBJ1-2; D: .; CDR3: CASSSFLRTEGYGYTF
size: many; V: TRBV9; J: TRBJ2-6; D: .; CDR3: CASSAGVGSLLGANVLTF
size: .; V: TRBV5-6; J: TRBJ1-5; D: .; CDR3: CASSLGGGYSNQPQHF
size: .; V: TRBV11-1; J: TRBJ1-4; D: TRBD1; CDR3: CASSLTLPTTGTEKLLFF
size: medium-sized; V: TRBV20-1; J: TRBJ1-1; D: .; CDR3: CSASQQNTEAFF
size: .; V: TRBV28; J: TRBJ2-1; D: TRBD1; CDR3: CAMSRDSYNEQFF
size: medium-sized; V: TRBV20-1; J: TRBJ2-3; D: .; CDR3: CSASLLLGTDTQYF
size: many; V: TRBV29-1; J: TRBJ1-3; D: .; CDR3: CSVVKDGNTIYF
size: many; V: TRBV13; J: TRBJ2-3; D: TRBD1; CDR3: CASSRGTGPTDTQYF
size: many; V: TRBV5-1; J: TRBJ2-5; D: .; CDR3: CASSLELRGETQYF
size: many; V: TRBV27; J: TRBJ2-3; D: .; CDR3: CASSPSASTDTQYF
size: .; V: TRBV5-1; J: TRBJ2-5; D: TRBD2; CDR3: CASSFTSSGPQETQYF
size: many; V: TRBV11-3; J: TRBJ1-1; D: .; CDR3: CASGLGGNTEAFF
size: .; V: TRBV5-1; J: TRBJ1-1; D: .; CDR3: CASSLASGWSTEAFF
size: many; V: TRBV24-1; J: TRBJ2-6; D: .; CDR3: CATSDYVGSGANVLTF
size: many; V: TRBV7-9; J: TRBJ1-1; D: .; CDR3: CASSLDPGWAFF
size: many; V: TRBV6-5; J: TRBJ1-2; D: .; CDR3: CASSSYYGYTF
size: medium-sized; V: TRBV19; J: TRBJ1-6; D: TRBD1; CDR3: CASSNPRTGNSPLHF